This T cell receptor beta chain was sequenced for a study of cytomegalovirus exposure and HLA in healthy donors. Both 60 Vbeta primers and 13 Jbeta primers went into the PCR. Assay used: immunoSEQ multiplex PCR; TCRdb lists only in-frame clones, some missing. The sample consists of roughly 200,000 clones, 60% to 85% of them appearing once. Note on this clone: The antigen remains unidentified.

Looked up from germline, CDR1 is SGHVS and CDR2 is FNYEAQ. Trimming cost V 5 bases and J 5 bases; bases outside gene matches: 8. The CDR3 runs 16 residues. Study findings and constraints: Altogether, 150 to 200 TCR beta chains were recorded as cytomegalovirus-associated. Presence/absence analyses assumed roughly uniform sequencing depth across donors, which may not hold.

The chain links TRBV7-6 to TRBJ2-1; 11 bases map to TRBD2. The sample was PBMCs. The receptor comes from a male donor in good health and CMV-seronegative. CDR3 DNA sequence: TGTGCCAGCAGCAGACTTAGCGGGAGGGGGGACAATGAGCAGTTCTTC. This sequence encodes CASSRLSGRGDNEQFF.